The rows below give T cell receptor beta chains drawn from one sample of a study of cytomegalovirus exposure and HLA in healthy donors. The protocol was immunoSEQ multiplex PCR, while the TCRdb copy is restricted to in-frame clones and leaves out a portion. The sample includes some 220,000 clones, approximately 84% seen only once; the top ten take 0.2% to 0.3%. What was sequenced was PBMCs. Every receptor here comes from a girl between 2 and 10 years old in good health and CMV-seronegative. The CDR3 runs from the conserved cysteine through the conserved F or W. The order of the fields is CDR3 protein, CDR3 DNA, V gene, clone size, J gene, D gene. The D gene is left open where the match is weak. Clone size, where shown, is once, few, many, or a class for clones that have expanded.

CDR3 protein: CASITVTDHMNTEAFF
CDR3 DNA: TGCGCCAGCATTACGGTGACAGACCACATGAACACTGAAGCTTTCTTT
V gene: TRBV10-1
clone size: NA
J gene: TRBJ1-1
D gene: NA

CDR3 protein: CASSQVSHGGTAYNEQFF
CDR3 DNA: TGCGCCAGCAGCCAAGTTTCCCACGGAGGGACTGCTTACAATGAGCAGTTCTTC
V gene: TRBV4-1
clone size: NA
J gene: TRBJ2-1
D gene: NA

CDR3 protein: CASSRILAGPTYEQYF
CDR3 DNA: TGCGCCAGCAGCCGTATCTTAGCGGGACCGACCTACGAGCAGTACTTC
V gene: TRBV5-1
clone size: NA
J gene: TRBJ2-7
D gene: TRBD2

CDR3 protein: CASSHQAGGPSGELFF
CDR3 DNA: TGTGCCAGCAGCCACCAAGCGGGAGGGCCGTCCGGGGAGCTGTTTTTT
V gene: TRBV11-1
clone size: NA
J gene: TRBJ2-2
D gene: TRBD2

CDR3 protein: CAWRPGGEYEQYF
CDR3 DNA: TGTGCCTGGAGGCCCGGCGGGGAGTACGAGCAGTACTTC
V gene: TRBV30
clone size: NA
J gene: TRBJ2-7
D gene: NA

CDR3 protein: CASSQEVFEQGTPLHF
CDR3 DNA: TGTGCCAGCAGCCAGGAGGTTTTCGAACAGGGAACACCCCTCCACTTT
V gene: TRBV4-2
clone size: NA
J gene: TRBJ1-6
D gene: NA

CDR3 protein: CASSSGQYRDTQYF
CDR3 DNA: TGTGCCAGCAGCTCGGGACAATATAGAGATACGCAGTATTTT
V gene: TRBV6-1
clone size: NA
J gene: TRBJ2-3
D gene: NA

CDR3 protein: CASTGRRQEKLFF
CDR3 DNA: TGTGCCAGTACGGGCAGGAGGCAAGAAAAACTGTTTTTT
V gene: TRBV19
clone size: few
J gene: TRBJ1-4
D gene: NA

CDR3 protein: CASRGTSGQETQYF
CDR3 DNA: TGTGCCAGCAGGGGGACTAGCGGCCAAGAGACCCAGTACTTC
V gene: TRBV7-9
clone size: NA
J gene: TRBJ2-5
D gene: TRBD2

CDR3 protein: CASRDKGGYKNIQYF
CDR3 DNA: TGTGCCAGCAGAGACAAGGGAGGGTACAAAAACATTCAGTACTTC
V gene: TRBV6-1
clone size: NA
J gene: TRBJ2-4
D gene: TRBD2

CDR3 protein: CASSLNTGEQYF
CDR3 DNA: TGTGCCAGCAGCTTGAACACAGGGGAGCAGTACTTC
V gene: TRBV5-6
clone size: once
J gene: TRBJ2-7
D gene: NA

CDR3 protein: CASSFVDRGHEQFF
CDR3 DNA: TGTGCCAGCAGTTTCGTCGACAGGGGCCATGAGCAGTTCTTC
V gene: TRBV27
clone size: NA
J gene: TRBJ2-1
D gene: TRBD1

CDR3 protein: CASHGQGATGNTIYF
CDR3 DNA: TGTGCCAGCCACGGACAGGGGGCTACTGGAAACACCATATATTTT
V gene: TRBV6-6
clone size: NA
J gene: TRBJ1-3
D gene: TRBD1

CDR3 protein: CAISDRGGLYSGNTIYF
CDR3 DNA: TGTGCCATCAGTGACCGGGGGGGACTATACTCTGGAAACACCATATATTTT
V gene: TRBV10-3
clone size: NA
J gene: TRBJ1-3
D gene: NA

CDR3 protein: CASSRVRYPYEQYF
CDR3 DNA: TGTGCCAGCAGCAGGGTCAGGTACCCCTACGAGCAGTACTTC
V gene: TRBV6-1
clone size: NA
J gene: TRBJ2-7
D gene: NA

CDR3 protein: CASSFGTRLGEQYF
CDR3 DNA: TGTGCCAGCAGCTTTGGGACTAGGTTGGGGGAGCAGTACTTC
V gene: TRBV7-2
clone size: NA
J gene: TRBJ2-7
D gene: TRBD2

CDR3 protein: CASSLVASGSYNEQFF
CDR3 DNA: TGCGCCAGCAGCTTGGTTGCTAGCGGGAGTTACAATGAGCAGTTCTTC
V gene: TRBV5-1
clone size: NA
J gene: TRBJ2-1
D gene: TRBD2

CDR3 protein: CASSLSKGLAGGNYEQYF
CDR3 DNA: TGTGCCAGCAGCCTTAGCAAAGGACTAGCGGGAGGTAACTACGAGCAGTACTTC
V gene: TRBV4-2
clone size: NA
J gene: TRBJ2-7
D gene: TRBD2

CDR3 protein: CASSQVGPYGYTF
CDR3 DNA: TGTGCCAGCAGCCAAGTGGGGCCTTATGGCTACACCTTC
V gene: TRBV14
clone size: NA
J gene: TRBJ1-2
D gene: NA

CDR3 protein: CSVSRAFSYEQYF
CDR3 DNA: TGCAGCGTTTCGCGGGCCTTCTCCTACGAGCAGTACTTC
V gene: TRBV29-1
clone size: NA
J gene: TRBJ2-7
D gene: NA

CDR3 protein: CSARPRVAQYF
CDR3 DNA: TGCAGTGCTAGACCCCGGGTGGCCCAGTACTTC
V gene: TRBV20-1
clone size: NA
J gene: TRBJ2-5
D gene: NA

CDR3 protein: CASSLNPQGQQYF
CDR3 DNA: TGTGCCAGCAGCTTAAATCCCCAGGGGCAGCAGTACTTC
V gene: TRBV7-3
clone size: NA
J gene: TRBJ2-7
D gene: NA

CDR3 protein: CASRGTSGSLNEQYF
CDR3 DNA: TGTGCCAGTAGGGGGACTAGCGGGAGTTTGAACGAGCAGTACTTC
V gene: TRBV19
clone size: NA
J gene: TRBJ2-7
D gene: TRBD2

CDR3 protein: CASSQDGASGTPNEQFF
CDR3 DNA: TGCGCCAGCAGCCAAGATGGGGCTAGCGGGACCCCCAATGAGCAGTTCTTC
V gene: TRBV4-1
clone size: few
J gene: TRBJ2-1
D gene: TRBD2

CDR3 protein: CASSPGQGANGYTF
CDR3 DNA: TGTGCCAGCAGCCCCGGACAGGGGGCGAATGGCTACACCTTC
V gene: TRBV7-2
clone size: NA
J gene: TRBJ1-2
D gene: TRBD1

CDR3 protein: CACPLGQGASDEQYF
CDR3 DNA: TGCGCCTGCCCCTTAGGACAGGGGGCATCCGACGAGCAGTACTTC
V gene: TRBV10-1
clone size: NA
J gene: TRBJ2-7
D gene: TRBD1

CDR3 protein: CASSQRGSQETQYF
CDR3 DNA: TGTGCCAGCAGCCAGCGGGGGAGTCAAGAGACCCAGTACTTC
V gene: TRBV2
clone size: NA
J gene: TRBJ2-5
D gene: TRBD2

CDR3 protein: CSSSLSNTEAFF
CDR3 DNA: TGTTCCAGCAGCTTGTCAAACACTGAAGCTTTCTTT
V gene: TRBV7-9
clone size: NA
J gene: TRBJ1-1
D gene: NA

CDR3 protein: CASSLAGGLGEQFF
CDR3 DNA: TGTGCCAGCAGCTTAGCGGGGGGGCTAGGTGAGCAGTTCTTC
V gene: TRBV11-3
clone size: NA
J gene: TRBJ2-1
D gene: TRBD2

CDR3 protein: CASSFSTARSNEQFF
CDR3 DNA: TGTGCCAGCAGCTTTTCGACAGCCCGCTCCAATGAGCAGTTCTTC
V gene: TRBV7-2
clone size: NA
J gene: TRBJ2-1
D gene: NA

CDR3 protein: CASSTPLPRGSLYEQYF
CDR3 DNA: TGTGCCAGCAGCACACCCCTACCCAGGGGATCCCTCTACGAGCAGTACTTC
V gene: TRBV5-4
clone size: NA
J gene: TRBJ2-7
D gene: NA

CDR3 protein: CASGGHRGTSNQPQHF
CDR3 DNA: TGTGCCAGTGGAGGACACAGGGGGACAAGCAATCAGCCCCAGCATTTT
V gene: TRBV6-6
clone size: NA
J gene: TRBJ1-5
D gene: TRBD1

CDR3 protein: CASSYASGQVYEQYF
CDR3 DNA: TGTGCCAGCAGTTATGCGTCGGGACAGGTCTACGAGCAGTACTTC
V gene: TRBV27
clone size: NA
J gene: TRBJ2-7
D gene: TRBD1

CDR3 protein: CASSQTSLSSGGLSYEQYF
CDR3 DNA: TGCGCCAGCAGCCAGACCTCTCTAAGTAGCGGGGGCCTCTCCTACGAGCAGTACTTC
V gene: TRBV4-1
clone size: NA
J gene: TRBJ2-7
D gene: TRBD2

CDR3 protein: CASSSFQTLRANYEQYF
CDR3 DNA: TGTGCCAGCAGCTCCTTTCAGACTCTTCGCGCCAACTACGAGCAGTACTTC
V gene: TRBV7-6
clone size: NA
J gene: TRBJ2-7
D gene: NA

CDR3 protein: CSSSIRGGYTF
CDR3 DNA: TGTTCCAGCAGCATCAGGGGTGGCTACACCTTC
V gene: TRBV7-9
clone size: NA
J gene: TRBJ1-2
D gene: NA

CDR3 protein: CASRSGVDTEAFF
CDR3 DNA: TGTGCCAGCAGGTCAGGGGTGGACACTGAAGCTTTCTTT
V gene: TRBV6-1
clone size: NA
J gene: TRBJ1-1
D gene: NA

CDR3 protein: CASSFLGHSEKLFF
CDR3 DNA: TGTGCCAGCAGCTTTTTGGGCCATTCTGAAAAACTGTTTTTT
V gene: TRBV11-2
clone size: few
J gene: TRBJ1-4
D gene: NA

CDR3 protein: CASREGGEETQYF
CDR3 DNA: TGTGCCAGCAGGGAAGGGGGCGAGGAGACCCAGTACTTC
V gene: TRBV27
clone size: once
J gene: TRBJ2-5
D gene: TRBD1

CDR3 protein: CASKIPSLGNQPQHF
CDR3 DNA: TGCGCCAGCAAAATACCGAGTCTAGGCAATCAGCCCCAGCATTTT
V gene: TRBV10-1
clone size: NA
J gene: TRBJ1-5
D gene: NA

CDR3 protein: CASSPMDSDNYGYTF
CDR3 DNA: TGTGCCAGCTCACCGATGGACAGTGATAACTATGGCTACACCTTC
V gene: TRBV18
clone size: NA
J gene: TRBJ1-2
D gene: NA

CDR3 protein: CASSQRTGVQPQHF
CDR3 DNA: TGCGCCAGCAGCCAGAGGACAGGGGTCCAGCCCCAGCATTTT
V gene: TRBV4-1
clone size: NA
J gene: TRBJ1-5
D gene: TRBD1

CDR3 protein: CATSPIREALYGYTF
CDR3 DNA: TGTGCCACCTCGCCTATCAGGGAGGCCCTTTATGGCTACACCTTC
V gene: TRBV27
clone size: NA
J gene: TRBJ1-2
D gene: NA

CDR3 protein: CASSRSTLKETQYF
CDR3 DNA: TGCGCCAGCAGCCGTTCTACCCTAAAAGAGACCCAGTACTTC
V gene: TRBV5-1
clone size: NA
J gene: TRBJ2-5
D gene: NA

CDR3 protein: CASSFSEGKQYF
CDR3 DNA: TGTGCCAGCAGCTTCTCCGAGGGTAAGCAGTACTTC
V gene: TRBV7-2
clone size: NA
J gene: TRBJ2-7
D gene: NA

CDR3 protein: CASSPKTGSYGYTF
CDR3 DNA: TGTGCCAGCAGCCCTAAGACAGGGTCCTATGGCTACACCTTC
V gene: TRBV7-2
clone size: NA
J gene: TRBJ1-2
D gene: TRBD1

CDR3 protein: CASGHSGGGGTQYF
CDR3 DNA: TGTGCTAGTGGCCATTCAGGGGGCGGAGGGACCCAGTACTTC
V gene: TRBV12-5
clone size: NA
J gene: TRBJ2-5
D gene: TRBD1

CDR3 protein: CASSYSWTSGAYEQYF
CDR3 DNA: TGTGCCAGCAGTTACTCCTGGACTAGCGGAGCCTACGAGCAGTACTTC
V gene: TRBV6-5
clone size: few
J gene: TRBJ2-7
D gene: TRBD2

CDR3 protein: CATSLAVQNIQYF
CDR3 DNA: TGTGCCACCAGTCTAGCGGTGCAAAACATTCAGTACTTC
V gene: TRBV15
clone size: NA
J gene: TRBJ2-4
D gene: TRBD2

CDR3 protein: CASSSGQGMFF
CDR3 DNA: TGTGCCAGTTCGTCCGGACAGGGCATGTTTTTT
V gene: TRBV19
clone size: NA
J gene: TRBJ1-4
D gene: TRBD1

CDR3 protein: CASSLLAGGQDTQYF
CDR3 DNA: TGTGCCAGCAGCTTACTCGCGGGGGGGCAGGATACGCAGTATTTT
V gene: TRBV7-9
clone size: NA
J gene: TRBJ2-3
D gene: TRBD2

CDR3 protein: CASSHLSNSPLHF
CDR3 DNA: TGCGCCAGCAGCCACTTATCTAATTCACCCCTCCACTTT
V gene: TRBV4-1
clone size: NA
J gene: TRBJ1-6
D gene: NA

CDR3 protein: CSVEAPSGAGQQYF
CDR3 DNA: TGCAGCGTTGAAGCCCCTAGCGGCGCAGGGCAGCAGTACTTC
V gene: TRBV29-1
clone size: NA
J gene: TRBJ2-7
D gene: TRBD2